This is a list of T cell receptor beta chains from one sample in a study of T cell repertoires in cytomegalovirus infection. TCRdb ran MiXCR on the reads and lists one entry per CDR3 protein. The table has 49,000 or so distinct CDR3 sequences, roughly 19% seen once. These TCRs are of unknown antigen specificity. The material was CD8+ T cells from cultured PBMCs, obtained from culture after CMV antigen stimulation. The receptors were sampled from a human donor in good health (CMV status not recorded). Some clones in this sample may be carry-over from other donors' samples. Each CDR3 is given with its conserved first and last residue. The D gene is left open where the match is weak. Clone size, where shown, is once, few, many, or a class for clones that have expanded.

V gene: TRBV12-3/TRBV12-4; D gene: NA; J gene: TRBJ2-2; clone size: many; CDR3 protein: CASTIYTGELFF; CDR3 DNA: TGTGCCAGCACCATTTACACCGGGGAGCTGTTTTTT
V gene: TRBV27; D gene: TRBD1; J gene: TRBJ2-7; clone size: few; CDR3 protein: CASSKGTVSTYEQYF; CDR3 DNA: TGTGCCAGCAGTAAAGGGACAGTATCAACCTACGAGCAGTACTTC
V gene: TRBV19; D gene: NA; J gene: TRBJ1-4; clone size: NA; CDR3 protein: CASTIGGAGGEKLIF; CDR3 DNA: TGTGCCAGTACCATTGGGGGGGCCGGAGGCGAAAAACTGATTTTT
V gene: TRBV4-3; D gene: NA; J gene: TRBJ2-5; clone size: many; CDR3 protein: CASSQGGGRETQYF; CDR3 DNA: TGCGCCAGCAGCCAAGGGGGAGGCCGGGAGACCCAGTACTTC
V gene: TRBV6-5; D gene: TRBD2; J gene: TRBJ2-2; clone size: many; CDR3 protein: CASSSETSENTGELFF; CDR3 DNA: TGTGCCAGCAGTTCCGAGACTAGCGAGAACACCGGGGAGCTGTTTTTT
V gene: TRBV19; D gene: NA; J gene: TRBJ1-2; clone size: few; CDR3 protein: CASSIGVGYTF; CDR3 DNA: TGTGCCAGTAGTATCGGGGTTGGCTACACCTTC
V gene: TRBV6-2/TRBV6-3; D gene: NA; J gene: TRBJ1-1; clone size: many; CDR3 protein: CASSYSPVNTEAFF; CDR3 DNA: TGTGCCAGCAGTTACTCGCCGGTGAACACTGAAGCTTTCTTT
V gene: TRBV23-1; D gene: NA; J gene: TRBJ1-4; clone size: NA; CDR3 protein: CASSMEAPPTEKLFF; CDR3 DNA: TGCGCCAGCAGTATGGAAGCTCCCCCAACCGAAAAACTGTTTTTT
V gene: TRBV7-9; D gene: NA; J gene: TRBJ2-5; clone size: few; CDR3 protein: CASSLRRGPYQETQYF; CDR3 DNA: TGTGCCAGCAGCTTAAGGCGGGGGCCTTACCAAGAGACCCAGTACTTC
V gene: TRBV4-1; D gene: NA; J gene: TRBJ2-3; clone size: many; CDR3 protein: CASSQDPGAGISTDTQYF; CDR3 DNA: TGCGCCAGCAGCCAAGACCCGGGAGCGGGTATTAGCACAGATACGCAGTATTTT
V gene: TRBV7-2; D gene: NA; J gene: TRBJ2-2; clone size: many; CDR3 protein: CASSLRRGATGELFF; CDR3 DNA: TGTGCCAGCAGCTTGCGCAGGGGAGCCACCGGGGAGCTGTTTTTT
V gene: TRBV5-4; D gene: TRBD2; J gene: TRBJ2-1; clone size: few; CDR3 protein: CASVIGGGRNEQFF; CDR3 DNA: TGTGCCAGCGTAATTGGCGGGGGGAGGAATGAGCAGTTCTTC
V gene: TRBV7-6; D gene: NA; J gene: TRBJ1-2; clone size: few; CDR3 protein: CASSLKVGEPANYGYTF; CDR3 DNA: TGTGCCAGCAGCTTAAAGGTTGGGGAACCGGCTAACTATGGCTACACCTTC
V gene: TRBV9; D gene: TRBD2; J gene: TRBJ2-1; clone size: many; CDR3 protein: CASSVVSAGASSFYNEQFF; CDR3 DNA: TGTGCCAGCAGCGTAGTCTCAGCGGGGGCAAGTTCCTTCTACAATGAGCAGTTCTTC
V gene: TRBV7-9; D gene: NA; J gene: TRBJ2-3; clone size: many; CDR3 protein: CASSLAGDRADTQYF; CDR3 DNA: TGTGCCAGCAGCTTAGCAGGGGATCGCGCAGATACGCAGTATTTT
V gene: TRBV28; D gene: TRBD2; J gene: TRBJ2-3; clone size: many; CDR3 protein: CASSTTSLSTDTQYF; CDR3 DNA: TGTGCCAGCAGTACGACTAGCCTAAGCACAGATACGCAGTATTTT
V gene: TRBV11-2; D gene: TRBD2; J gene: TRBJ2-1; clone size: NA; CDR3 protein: CASSSRPEREGALF; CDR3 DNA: TGTGCCAGCAGCTCCCGGCCGGAGCGGGAGGGCGCACTCTTC
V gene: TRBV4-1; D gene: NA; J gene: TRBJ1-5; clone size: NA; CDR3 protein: CASSQDEGGNQPQHF; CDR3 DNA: TGCGCCAGCAGCCAAGATGAAGGGGGCAATCAGCCCCAGCATTTT
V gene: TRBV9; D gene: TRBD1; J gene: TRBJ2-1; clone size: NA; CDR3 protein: CASSVGAGGNEQFF; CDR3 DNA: TGTGCCAGCAGCGTAGGGGCAGGGGGCAATGAGCAGTTCTTC
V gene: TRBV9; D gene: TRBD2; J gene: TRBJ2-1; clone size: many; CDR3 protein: CASSAAGTSDNEQFF; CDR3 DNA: TGTGCCAGCAGCGCCGCCGGGACTAGCGACAATGAGCAGTTCTTC
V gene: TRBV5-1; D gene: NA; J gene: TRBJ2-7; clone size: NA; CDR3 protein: CASSGGTPSSYEQYF; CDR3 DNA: TGCGCCAGCAGCGGCGGGACCCCAAGCTCCTACGAGCAGTACTTC
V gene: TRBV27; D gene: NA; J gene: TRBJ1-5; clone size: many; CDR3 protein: CASRPSGGPGQPQHF; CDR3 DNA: TGTGCCAGCCGACCCTCCGGGGGCCCGGGGCAGCCCCAGCATTTT
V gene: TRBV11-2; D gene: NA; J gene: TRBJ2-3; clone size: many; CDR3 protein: CASSFASGLDTQYF; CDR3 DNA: TGTGCCAGCAGCTTTGCAAGCGGTCTCGATACGCAGTATTTT
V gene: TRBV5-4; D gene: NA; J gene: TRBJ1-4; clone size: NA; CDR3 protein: CASSHRGALENEKLFF; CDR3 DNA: TGTGCCAGCAGCCACCGTGGGGCCTTAGAAAATGAAAAACTGTTTTTT
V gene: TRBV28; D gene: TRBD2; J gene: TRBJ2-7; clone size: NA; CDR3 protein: CASSLTPSGGYEQYF; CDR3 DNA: TGTGCCAGCAGTTTAACGCCTAGCGGGGGCTACGAGCAGTACTTC
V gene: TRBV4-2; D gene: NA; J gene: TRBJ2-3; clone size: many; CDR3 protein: CASSQDMLEQYF; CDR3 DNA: TGTGCCAGCAGCCAAGACATGTTGGAGCAGTATTTT
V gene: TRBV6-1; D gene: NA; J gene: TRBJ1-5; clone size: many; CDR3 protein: CASSPLLGAGQPQHF; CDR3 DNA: TGTGCCAGCAGCCCACTCCTGGGGGCGGGCCAGCCCCAGCATTTT
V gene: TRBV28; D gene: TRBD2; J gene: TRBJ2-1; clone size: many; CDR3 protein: CASSPGIGGRVNNEQFF; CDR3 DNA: TGTGCCAGCAGCCCGGGTATCGGCGGGAGAGTTAACAATGAGCAGTTCTTC